The text below deals with one T cell receptor (beta chain). Its antigen is undetermined. Germline V CDR1 and CDR2: SNHLY, FYNNEI. The CDR3 contains 14 residues. With 3 bases removed from V and 5 bases from J, the gap between germline ends came to 10 bases. This specimen belongs to a study of cytomegalovirus exposure and HLA in healthy donors. PCR was performed using 60 Vbeta and 13 Jbeta primers. The data were produced by immunoSEQ multiplex PCR, yet TCRdb's version contains in-frame clones alone and is incomplete. In the table there are tens of thousands of clones, approximately 70% of which are singletons. Study-wide points: Follow-up analysis found HLA locus-dependent TCR association rates, highest for DRB1 and lowest for HLA-C. With further analysis later on, most CMV-associated TCR beta chains appeared HLA-restricted. According to the study, 160 or so TCR beta chains were cytomegalovirus-associated.

The gene calls are TRBV2 and TRBJ2-2; D is possibly TRBD2 (5 bases). This TCR derives from a man aged 50-60 years in good health and CMV-seronegative. The sample consisted of PBMCs. This CDR3 reads CASSEAERTGELFF. The CDR3 DNA follows: TGTGCCAGCAGTGAGGCAGAGCGGACCGGGGAGCTGTTTTTT.